These T cell receptor beta chains were read from a single sample in a study of blood T cell repertoires in COVID-19. Some clones are missing from TCRdb's copy, which holds only in-frame ones; the method was immunoSEQ multiplex PCR. The table includes around 240,000 clones, 86% detected once. The sample taken for sequencing was peripheral blood. The receptors shown here come from a woman in her thirties who had recovered from COVID-19. Each CDR3 is given with its conserved first and last residue. A D gene is named only where the DNA matches it firmly. The size of a clone is reported for some rows only, either as once, few or many, or as a class for expanded clones.

V	size	J	D	length	CDR3	DNA
TRBV7-2	-	TRBJ1-2	-	14	CASSLAGGGYGYTF	TGTGCCAGCAGCTTAGCAGGGGGTGGCTATGGCTACACCTTC
TRBV5-1	-	TRBJ2-1	TRBD2	15	CASSLVSGQYNEQFF	TGCGCCAGCAGCTTGGTTAGCGGGCAGTACAATGAGCAGTTCTTC
TRBV5-6	-	TRBJ2-3	-	16	CASSLYGRAVTDTQYF	TGTGCCAGCAGCTTGTATGGGCGGGCGGTCACAGATACGCAGTATTTT
TRBV3-1/TRBV3-2	-	TRBJ2-4	TRBD2	21	CASSQASPRGLAGKAKNIQYF	TGTGCCAGCAGCCAAGCCTCGCCTCGAGGACTAGCGGGGAAAGCCAAAAACATTCAGTACTTC
TRBV18	-	TRBJ1-5	TRBD1	16	CASSPVGGQGNQPQHF	TGTGCCAGCTCACCAGTAGGGGGCCAGGGCAATCAGCCCCAGCATTTT
TRBV30	-	TRBJ2-5	-	15	CAWSVVAGAVETQYF	TGTGCCTGGAGTGTGGTGGCGGGGGCCGTAGAGACCCAGTACTTC
TRBV11-2	-	TRBJ2-3	TRBD2	15	CASSRPGGGTDTQYF	TGTGCCAGCAGCCGTCCGGGGGGGGGCACAGATACGCAGTATTTT
TRBV5-4	-	TRBJ1-1	TRBD1	17	CASSTGTGGFMNTEAFF	TGTGCCAGCAGCACAGGGACAGGGGGCTTTATGAACACTGAAGCTTTCTTT
TRBV2	once	TRBJ2-7	-	14	CASSDRASSYEQYF	TGTGCCAGCAGTGACAGGGCCAGCTCCTACGAGCAGTACTTC
TRBV6-5	-	TRBJ2-6	-	13	CASKGAGANVLTF	TGTGCCAGCAAGGGGGCTGGGGCCAACGTCCTGACTTTC
TRBV19	-	TRBJ1-2	-	14	CASSIGNSIYGYTF	TGTGCCAGTAGTATTGGCAACAGCATCTATGGCTACACCTTC
TRBV5-3	-	TRBJ1-5	TRBD1	15	CARRPRQGVAQPQHF	TGTGCCAGAAGACCGAGACAGGGCGTTGCTCAGCCCCAGCATTTT
TRBV5-1	-	TRBJ2-1	TRBD1	15	CASSQPTGVTDEQFF	TGCGCCAGCAGCCAACCTACAGGGGTAACGGATGAGCAGTTCTTC
TRBV5-1	-	TRBJ2-5	-	13	CASSLDIQETQYF	TGCGCCAGCAGCCTGGACATTCAAGAGACCCAGTACTTC
TRBV5-4	-	TRBJ2-2	-	15	CASSLRTANTGELFF	TGTGCCAGCAGCTTGAGAACGGCGAACACCGGGGAGCTGTTTTTT
TRBV6-5	-	TRBJ2-7	-	13	CASSPVGGSEQYF	TGTGCCAGCAGCCCCGTTGGAGGAAGCGAGCAGTACTTC
TRBV3-1/TRBV3-2	few	TRBJ2-7	-	14	CASSQVFEGYEQYF	TGTGCCAGCAGCCAAGTTTTTGAGGGCTACGAGCAGTACTTC
TRBV11-2	-	TRBJ1-2	-	16	CASSLVGGAGIYGYTF	TGTGCCAGCAGCTTAGTAGGAGGGGCCGGCATCTATGGCTACACCTTC
TRBV10-3	-	TRBJ2-7	-	13	CAISEPMGSEQYF	TGTGCCATCAGTGAGCCCATGGGGAGCGAGCAGTACTTC
TRBV11-2	-	TRBJ2-5	-	14	CASSTDRVQETQYF	TGTGCCAGCAGCACGGACAGAGTCCAAGAGACCCAGTACTTC
TRBV27	-	TRBJ1-3	-	15	CASPASRYSGNTIYF	TGTGCCAGCCCCGCTTCCAGGTATTCTGGAAACACCATATATTTT
TRBV4-2	-	TRBJ2-5	TRBD1	16	CASSQGTGLGEETQYF	TGTGCCAGCAGCCAAGGGACAGGGTTGGGGGAAGAGACCCAGTACTTC